Each of the 4 T cell receptor beta chains below was sequenced from the same sample in a study of T-cell reconstitution after alpha-beta-depleted transplantation in children. Unique molecular identifiers were incorporated when the TCRbeta library was constructed. One entry per CDR3 protein, called by TCRdb with MiXCR from the PCR reads. The sample contains a few hundred thousand distinct CDR3 sequences, 25% to 30% of which appear only once. Source: PBMCs, taken before TCRalphabeta/CD19-depleted stem cell transplant. Receptors originate from a boy younger than two with Wiskott-Aldrich syndrome, due to receive a stem cell transplant.

The genes are TRBV7-9 and TRBJ1-1; 8 nucleotides agree with TRBD1. Trimming removed 3 bases from V and 4 bases from J; junction bases left unmatched: 1. Germline-derived CDR1 and CDR2 are SEHNR and FQNEAQ (reference sequence). The CDR3 contains 13 residues. CDR3 coding DNA: TGTGCCAGCAGCTTCGGGACAGGCACTGAAGCTTTCTTT. Protein: CASSFGTGTEAFF.

This clonotype was counted between two and nine times. The V and J genes are TRBV5-8 and TRBJ2-7; TRBD2 matches at 7 bases. The CDR3 spans 14 residues. Per the germline V gene, CDR1 is SGHTS and CDR2 is YDEGEE. V lost 4 bases and J lost 2; bases outside the gene matches: 6. CDR3 nucleotide sequence: TGTGCCAGCAGCCCATGGGGGGGAACCTACGAGCAGTACTTC. Its protein is CASSPWGGTYEQYF.

This chain connects TRBV12-3 or TRBV12-4 to TRBJ2-1, with 11 bases aligning to TRBD2. CDR3 length equals 16 residues. V shed 5 bases and J 5 bases; nucleotides not matched to a gene: 8. CDR3 sequence: CASSPFRLAGHNEQFF. In DNA form, the CDR3 reads TGTGCCAGCAGTCCTTTCAGACTAGCGGGACACAATGAGCAGTTCTTC.

The chain joins TRBV28 to TRBJ1-4; D is undetermined. This CDR3 has 11 residues. CDR1 and CDR2 from the germline V gene are MDHEN and SYDVKM. V lost 3 bases and J lost 5, with 1 base in between. In DNA, the CDR3 is TGTGCCAGCAGTTTGAATGAAAAACTGTTTTTT. This gives the protein CASSLNEKLFF.